Below are 27 T cell receptor beta chains sequenced from a single sample in a study of early T cells in non-severe SARS-CoV-2 infection. TCRdb used MiXCR to reprocess the 5' RACE reads, holding one entry per CDR3 protein. The table includes 37,000 or so distinct CDR3 sequences, roughly 6% detected once. Sequencing was carried out using whole blood. Receptor source: an adult who was a healthcare worker with PCR-confirmed SARS-CoV-2 infection or an uninfected control (not recorded which).

This clonotype was observed at least ten times. The chain links TRBV6-5 to TRBJ2-6; possibly TRBD1 for D (6 bases). The CDR3 length is 17 residues. Per the germline V gene, CDR1 is MNHEY and CDR2 is SVGAGI. Trimming pared 8 bases from V and 1 base from J, leaving 18 bases between. CDR3 sequence (DNA): TGTGCCAGCCGATTACAGGGCACCCCTTCTGGGGCCAACGTCCTGACTTTC. The encoded protein is CASRLQGTPSGANVLTF.

In this sample, this clonotype turned up many times. The rearrangement links TRBV20-1 to TRBJ2-5, with 7 bases fitting TRBD1. The V gene end was trimmed by 5 bases and the J gene end by 3 bases; junction bases not matched to a gene: 9. The germline gives CDR1 DFQATT, CDR2 SNEGSKA (reference sequence). The CDR3 runs 14 residues. The CDR3 region has the DNA TGCAGTGCTGGCACCGGGACAGCTGAAGAGACCCAGTACTTC. It specifies CSAGTGTAEETQYF.

This clonotype came up many times. One end of the junction varies from germline; a read error may be responsible. The chain joins TRBV7-2 to TRBJ2-1, with D possibly being TRBD1 (8 bases). Germline CDR1 reads SGHTA; CDR2 reads FQGNSA. The CDR3 spans 15 residues. The CDR3 here is CASSSWTGRVNEQFF. CDR3 DNA sequence: TGCGCCAGCAGCTCTTGGACAGGGAGGGTAAATGAGCAGTTCTTC.

This clonotype has a count of ten or more. The CDR3 DNA is TGTGCCTGGAGTAATGGGGGAAGCACTGAAGCTTTCTTT. This sequence encodes CAWSNGGSTEAFF. V is TRBV30 and J is TRBJ1-1; D is possibly TRBD1 (5 bases). This CDR3 has 13 amino acids. CDR1 is GTSNPN and CDR2 is SVGIG in the germline V gene (reference sequence). Trimming left V 2 bases short and J 4 bases short, with 11 bases between.

There are many counts of this clonotype. The chain has TRBV7-8 and TRBJ2-1; the match to TRBD2 covers 9 bases. CDR3 length: 15 amino acids. CDR1 SGHVS and CDR2 FQNEAQ come from the germline V gene. The trim removed 5 bases at V and 9 bases at J, leaving 11 bases unmatched. In nucleotides, the CDR3 is TGTGCCAGCAGCCCGAGCGGGGGGCAGTCCGGTGAGCAGTTCTTC. Translated: CASSPSGGQSGEQFF.

At least ten counts were recorded for this clonotype. The chain joins TRBV7-2 to TRBJ2-3; a weak D match, TRBD2 (6 bases). The CDR3 runs 14 residues. Germline values: CDR1 SGHTA, CDR2 FQGNSA. The ends were cut back, 6 bases at V and 0 bases at J, with 10 bases in the middle. The CDR3 DNA sequence: TGTGCCAGCAGGCGGGGTTCTAGCACAGATACGCAGTATTTT. Encoded protein: CASRRGSSTDTQYF. The complete variable domain, with remaining parts taken from reference TRBV7-2 and TRBJ2-3, reads GAGVSQSPSNKVTEKGKDVELRCDPISGHTALYWYRQSLGQGLEFLIYFQGNSAPDKSGLPSDRFSAERTGGSVSTLTIQRTQQEDSAVYLCASRRGSSTDTQYFGPGTRLTVL.

This clonotype appeared many times. The chain recombines TRBV28 with TRBJ2-7; the D call may be TRBD1 or TRBD2 (5 bases each). This CDR3 contains 15 residues. The germline CDR1 and CDR2 sequences are MDHEN and SYDVKM. V was shortened by 3 bases and J by 0 bases, with 12 bases between the two germline ends. The CDR3 sequence: CASSFRGAHSYEQYF. The CDR3 region has the DNA TGTGCCAGCAGTTTTCGAGGGGCCCACTCCTACGAGCAGTACTTC.

This clonotype appeared a few times. CDR3 in DNA: TGTGCCAGCAGCTTGAGCGGGAGCCCCACAGATACGCAGTATTTT. Translation: CASSLSGSPTDTQYF. The chain combines TRBV7-2 with TRBJ2-3; 8 bases fit TRBD2. J gave up 2 bases and V 3 bases, and 4 bases lay outside the gene matches. The CDR3 length is 15 residues. Germline values: CDR1 SGHTA, CDR2 FQGNSA.

This clonotype was seen repeatedly, ten times or more. The gene calls are TRBV12-3 or TRBV12-4 and TRBJ2-3; D gene ambiguous. V was shortened by 5 bases and J by 1 base, with 13 bases between the two germline ends. This CDR3 region has 15 residues. CDR3 in DNA: TGTGCCAGCAGTCCCCGGGCCCGGGGCACAGATACGCAGTATTTT. This encodes CASSPRARGTDTQYF.

This clonotype was observed many times. The rearrangement joins TRBV9 to TRBJ1-2; 7 bases are a match to TRBD1. J was trimmed by 8 bases and V by 3 bases; bases with no gene match: 13. From germline, CDR1 is SGDLS and CDR2 YYNGEE. The CDR3 has 15 amino acids. CDR3 amino acids: CASSATHRGTDGYTF. The CDR3 region has the DNA TGTGCCAGCAGCGCCACCCACAGGGGTACTGACGGCTACACCTTC. Complete variable domain (other parts from reference TRBV9 and TRBJ1-2): DSGVTQTPKHLITATGQRVTLRCSPRSGDLSVYWYQQSLDQGLQFLIQYYNGEERAKGNILERFSAQQFPDLHSELNLSSLELGDSALYFCASSATHRGTDGYTFGSGTRLTVV.

This clonotype was observed many times. The V gene is TRBV7-9, the J gene TRBJ1-2, with D uncertain. Between the trimmed V and J ends, which lost 5 bases and 5 bases, there was a span of 15 bases. This CDR3 has 14 amino acids. Germline-derived CDR1 and CDR2 are SEHNR and FQNEAQ (reference sequence). For the CDR3, the DNA is TGTGCCAGCAGCACCCCGCCTAACATTTATGGCTACACCTTC. Translation gives CASSTPPNIYGYTF.

This clonotype came up many times. V and J are TRBV7-3 and TRBJ2-3, with a weak D call TRBD2 (7 bases). The V and J ends lost 2 bases and 2 bases respectively, with 23 bases between them. Looked up from germline, CDR1 is SGHTA and CDR2 is FQGTGA. This CDR3 has 19 amino acids. The CDR3 DNA sequence: TGTGCCAGCAGCTTACCCGGGGGGCGAACGAGGCACATCACAGATACGCAGTATTTT. Translation gives CASSLPGGRTRHITDTQYF.

This clonotype was picked up many times. The V gene is TRBV4-3, the J gene TRBJ2-3, with TRBD2 matching over 7 bases. Trimming removed 1 base from V and 4 bases from J; junction bases left unmatched: 5. The CDR3 sequence is 15 residues long. Germline assignment: CDR1 LGHNA and CDR2 YSLEER. CDR3 sequence (DNA): TGCGCCAGCAGCCAAGGCCGGGGAGGGCCAGATACGCAGTATTTT. It specifies CASSQGRGGPDTQYF.

The sample holds a few counts of this clonotype. This chain connects TRBV6-2 or TRBV6-3 to TRBJ2-7, with D unclear. V was trimmed by 10 bases and J by 2 bases, leaving 9 bases between them. Germline CDR1 and CDR2: MNHEY and SVGEGT. The CDR3 sequence is 11 residues long. CDR3 bases: TGTGCCATTATGGACGCCTACGAGCAGTACTTC. Amino acids: CAIMDAYEQYF.

Turning to this clonotype: One end of the junction fails to match germline, which may point to a read error. This rearrangement joins TRBV6-5 to TRBJ1-2, with 7 bases fitting TRBD1. Germline V lookup: CDR1 MNHEY, CDR2 SVGAGI. The CDR3 length is 13 residues. The CDR3 sequence: CVSREGAGGGYTF. CDR3 DNA sequence: TGTGTCAGCAGAGAGGGGGCTGGAGGGGGCTACACCTTC.

This clonotype appeared many times. The chain links TRBV18 to TRBJ2-5; D uncertain. The germline V gene encodes CDR1 KGHSH and CDR2 LQKENI. Deletions cut 1 base from V and 5 bases from J, with 11 bases between. CDR3 size: 14 residues. The DNA of the CDR3 is TGTGCCAGCTCACCACTGAGTACTTCTGAGACCCAGTACTTC. Protein sequence: CASSPLSTSETQYF. Complete variable domain (other parts from reference TRBV18 and TRBJ2-5): NAGVMQNPRHLVRRRGQEARLRCSPMKGHSHVYWYRQLPEEGLKFMVYLQKENIIDESGMPKERFSAEFPKEGPSILRIQQVVRGDSAAYFCASSPLSTSETQYFGPGTRLLVL.

This clonotype turned up a few times. The rearrangement joins TRBV2 to TRBJ1-5; a possible D gene is TRBD1 (5 bases). The CDR3 loop spans 15 amino acids. V lost 3 bases and J lost 0, with 9 bases in between. The germline CDR1 and CDR2 sequences are SNHLY and FYNNEI. Written as DNA, the CDR3 is TGTGCCAGCAGTGAGGGGGGTTATAGCAATCAGCCCCAGCATTTT. This sequence encodes CASSEGGYSNQPQHF.

A few counts support this clonotype. The chain couples TRBV12-3 or TRBV12-4 to TRBJ2-7; TRBD2 agrees at 7 bases. CDR3 length: 14 residues. The J segment lost 3 bases and the V segment lost 7 bases, leaving 9 bases of the junction unmatched. CDR3 bases: TGTGCCAGCACTGTCAGCGGGAACAACTACGAGCAGTACTTC. The encoded protein is CASTVSGNNYEQYF.

This clonotype appeared a few times. The chain carries TRBV28 and TRBJ2-3; D gene ambiguous. Germline lookup yields CDR1 MDHEN and CDR2 SYDVKM. The CDR3 totals 13 residues. Trimming took off 5 bases at V and 2 bases at J, with 8 bases between the two ends. The CDR3 protein is CASSPANTDTQYF. CDR3 sequence (DNA): TGTGCCAGCAGTCCCGCCAACACAGATACGCAGTATTTT.

The rearrangement uses TRBV2 and TRBJ2-7; unclear D gene. CDR1 is SNHLY, CDR2 FYNNEI, per germline. V was shortened by 8 bases and J by 0 bases, with 20 bases between the two germline ends. This CDR3 region has 16 residues. CDR3 in amino acids: CASRRADPIRSYEQYF. The CDR3 region has the DNA TGTGCCAGCCGAAGAGCTGATCCGATCCGCTCCTACGAGCAGTACTTC.

This clonotype was counted ten times or more. The chain links TRBV7-6 to TRBJ2-1, with 9 bases fitting TRBD2. Germline-derived CDR1 and CDR2 are SGHVS and FNYEAQ. The CDR3 spans 15 residues. V gave up 1 base and J gave up 7 bases; unmatched junction bases: 5. The CDR3 here is CASSLEPSGVNEQFF. The CDR3 coding sequence is TGTGCCAGCAGCTTAGAGCCTAGCGGGGTTAATGAGCAGTTCTTC.

This clonotype was seen repeatedly, ten times or more. The genes are TRBV6-1 and TRBJ2-5; TRBD1 aligns across 7 bases. Germline V gene sequence: CDR1 MNHNS, CDR2 SASEGT. The CDR3 runs to 14 residues. Trimming took 4 bases from V and 5 from J; bases not matched to a gene: 7. The CDR3, as DNA: TGTGCCAGCAGTGTGGACAGGTCCGTTGAGACCCAGTACTTC. Residues: CASSVDRSVETQYF.

By share, this clonotype ranks as medium-sized. J is TRBJ1-2 and V is TRBV20-1; D gene ambiguous. V gave up 1 base and J gave up 2 bases, with 8 bases separating them. The CDR3 spans 13 residues. Germline lookup yields CDR1 DFQATT and CDR2 SNEGSKA (reference sequence). CDR3: CSARVWENYGYTF. As DNA, the CDR3 is TGCAGTGCTAGAGTCTGGGAAAACTATGGCTACACCTTC.

This clonotype was counted ten times or more. The V and J genes are TRBV6-1 and TRBJ2-7; D not certain. V dropped 2 bases and J dropped 7 bases, with 12 bases sitting between them. Germline V CDR1 and CDR2: MNHNS, SASEGT. CDR3 length: 13 residues. The CDR3 here is CASSELPSREQYF. The CDR3 DNA is TGTGCCAGCAGTGAACTACCCTCGAGGGAGCAGTACTTC.

The J gene is TRBJ1-6, the V gene TRBV27; 8 bases agree with TRBD1. The J segment lost 0 bases and the V segment lost 2 bases, leaving 9 bases of the junction unmatched. CDR3 size: 19 residues. Germline V gene data show CDR1 as MNHEY and CDR2 as SMNVEV (reference sequence). The CDR3 sequence is CASSLAPTGGRSYNSPLHF. In nucleotides, the CDR3 is TGTGCCAGCAGTTTAGCGCCTACAGGGGGTCGCTCCTATAATTCACCCCTCCACTTT.

This CDR3 is CASSPLRGALTDTQYF. The DNA for the CDR3 is TGTGCCAGCTCACCACTCCGGGGGGCCCTCACAGATACGCAGTATTTT. The chain couples TRBV18 to TRBJ2-3; D might be TRBD2 (7 bases). Germline CDR1 is KGHSH and CDR2 is LQKENI. V was pared by 1 base and J by 2 bases, with 13 bases between. The CDR3 sequence is 16 residues long.

The chain recombines TRBV12-3 or TRBV12-4 with TRBJ2-3, with D maybe TRBD2 (5 bases). Trimming removed 6 bases at V and 2 bases at J, with 9 bases between. The CDR3 contains 13 residues. The CDR3 region has the DNA TGTGCCAGCAGCGAGACTAACACAGATACGCAGTATTTT. It encodes CASSETNTDTQYF.